The 27 T cell receptor beta chains in this list originate from one sample, sequenced in a study of blood T cell repertoires in COVID-19. Sequencing was performed with immunoSEQ multiplex PCR; in TCRdb, only in-frame clones are kept and a portion is missing. The data contain more than 400,000 clones, 70% to 90% of them singletons. Material for sequencing was peripheral blood. The receptors stem from a human donor in a cohort sampled during active COVID-19.

The J gene is TRBJ1-6, the V gene TRBV30; a weak D match, TRBD1 (6 bases). Germline V gene sequence: CDR1 GTSNPN, CDR2 SVGIG (reference sequence). The CDR3 spans 15 residues. Trimming took off 1 base at V and 8 bases at J, with 15 bases between the two ends. Here the CDR3 DNA reads TGTGCCTGGAGTGCAGTCACAGGGATCCATTCACCCCTCCACTTT. This sequence encodes CAWSAVTGIHSPLHF.

This chain connects TRBV11-3 to TRBJ2-7, with TRBD2 as a possible D gene (6 bases). V lost 5 bases and J lost 3, with 11 bases in between. Germline CDR1 reads SGHNT; CDR2 reads YENEEA. The CDR3 covers 13 residues. CDR3 DNA sequence: TGTGCCAGCAGCGCGGGACCGGACTACGAGCAGTACTTC. This codes for CASSAGPDYEQYF.

The CDR3 here is CASSSQFSEQFF. In DNA form, the CDR3 reads TGTGCCAGCAGCTCACAGTTCTCGGAGCAGTTCTTC. The chain uses TRBV7-3 and TRBJ2-1; unclear D gene. Trimming left V 4 bases short and J 10 bases short, with 11 bases between. This CDR3 has 12 residues. Germline lookup yields CDR1 SGHTA and CDR2 FQGTGA. The full variable domain, its missing parts supplied by reference TRBV7-3 and TRBJ2-1, is GAGVSQTPSNKVTEKGKYVELRCDPISGHTALYWYRQSLGQGPEFLIYFQGTGAADDSGLPNDRFFAVRPEGSVSTLKIQRTERGDSAVYLCASSSQFSEQFFGPGTRLTVL.

The chain joins TRBV30 to TRBJ2-7, with D possibly TRBD1 on 6 matching bases. The CDR3 covers 13 residues. With 8 bases removed from V and 3 bases from J, the gap between germline ends came to 17 bases. CDR1 is GTSNPN and CDR2 is SVGIG in the germline V gene (reference sequence). CDR3: CAHTGQTLYEQYF. CDR3 bases: TGTGCCCACACTGGACAGACTCTCTACGAGCAGTACTTC.

The V and J genes are TRBV11-2 and TRBJ2-3, with D maybe TRBD2 (5 bases). The germline V gene encodes CDR1 SGHAT and CDR2 FQNNGV. The V gene lost 5 bases and the J gene lost 6 bases, with 9 bases spanning the gap. The CDR3 is made up of 12 amino acids. The CDR3 DNA reads as TGTGCCAGCAGCGTCCGGAGGGATACGCAGTATTTT. This codes for CASSVRRDTQYF.

The rearrangement uses TRBV19 and TRBJ1-5, with D possibly being TRBD1 (5 bases). Germline CDR1 is LNHDA and CDR2 is SQIVND (reference sequence). Deletions cut 3 bases from V and 5 bases from J, with 11 bases between. The CDR3 extends over 14 amino acids. CDR3 coding DNA: TGTGCCAGTAGTATTGGACAAGCCTATCAGCCCCAGCATTTT. It encodes CASSIGQAYQPQHF.

The genes are TRBV7-3 and TRBJ2-1, with 9 bases lining up with TRBD2. V lost 5 bases, J lost 9 bases, and 14 bases stayed unmatched. Germline V lookup: CDR1 SGHTA, CDR2 FQGTGA. This CDR3 spans 16 amino acids. Here the CDR3 DNA reads TGTGCCAGCAGCCCCCCGGGTAGCGGGAGTACAAGTGAGCAGTTCTTC. Amino acids: CASSPPGSGSTSEQFF.

Only a few counts were recorded for this clone. V and J are TRBV27 and TRBJ2-7, with TRBD1 matching 9 bases. Losses at the gene ends were 5 bases for V and 9 bases for J; bases not matched to a gene: 11. Germline V gene lookup returns CDR1 MNHEY and CDR2 SMNVEV (reference sequence). This CDR3 comprises 14 residues. In DNA form, the CDR3 reads TGTGCCAGCAGTCAATCCGGGACAGGGTTAGGGCAGTACTTC. It encodes CASSQSGTGLGQYF.

The chain carries TRBV14 and TRBJ1-2; a weak D match, TRBD1 (5 bases). This CDR3 has 14 residues. Germline-derived CDR1 and CDR2 are SGHDN and FVKESK. The V end lost 4 bases, the J end lost 1 base, and 10 bases lay between the germline ends. The CDR3 is CASSPRGFNYGYTF. For the CDR3, the DNA is TGTGCCAGCAGCCCACGGGGGTTTAACTATGGCTACACCTTC.

This clone is a singleton in its sample. The chain uses TRBV6-5 and TRBJ2-7; D not certain. Germline CDR1 reads MNHEY; CDR2 reads SVGAGI. This CDR3 region has 14 residues. Trimming cost V 2 bases and J 5 bases, with 13 bases left between them. This chain's CDR3 is CASSYKARPHEQYF. CDR3 in DNA: TGTGCCAGCAGTTACAAAGCTCGCCCCCACGAGCAGTACTTC.

The chain carries TRBV7-2 and TRBJ2-3; D gene unclear. V dropped 4 bases and J dropped 0 bases, with 8 bases sitting between them. Germline CDR1 SGHTA, CDR2 FQGNSA. The CDR3 contains 14 residues. CDR3 in amino acids: CASSSHSSTDTQYF. CDR3 in DNA: TGTGCCAGCAGCTCCCATAGCAGCACAGATACGCAGTATTTT.

This sequence joins TRBV19 and TRBJ1-5; D possibly corresponds to TRBD1 (6 bases). CDR3 length: 17 amino acids. The V end was cut by 5 bases, the J end by 0 bases, with 17 bases between. Per the germline V gene, CDR1 is LNHDA and CDR2 is SQIVND (reference sequence). CDR3 amino acids: CASSSGQGSNSNQPQHF. As DNA, the CDR3 is TGTGCCAGTAGTTCCGGGCAGGGGTCCAATAGCAATCAGCCCCAGCATTTT.

The CDR3 region has the DNA TGTGCCATCAGCTTTGGGACATCCAACTATGGCTACACCTTC. This sequence encodes CAISFGTSNYGYTF. The J gene is TRBJ1-2, the V gene TRBV10-3, with TRBD1 as a possible D gene (6 bases). The CDR3 totals 14 residues. Between the trimmed V and J ends, which lost 6 bases and 2 bases, there was a span of 13 bases. Germline V gene data show CDR1 as ENHRY and CDR2 as SYGVKD.

The CDR3 DNA follows: TGTGCCAGCAGTCCCCGTGGGACAGGGGTTTTTGGAGCCAAAAACATTCAGTACTTC. It yields the protein CASSPRGTGVFGAKNIQYF. The V and J genes are TRBV13 and TRBJ2-4; TRBD1 matches 10 bases. Germline values: CDR1 PRHDT, CDR2 FYEKMQ (reference sequence). CDR3 length equals 19 residues. After removal of 6 bases from V and 0 bases from J, the junction contained 14 bases not matched to a gene.

This clone was picked up a small number of times. The genes are TRBV5-5 and TRBJ1-4; TRBD1 is a possible D gene (5 bases). V dropped 3 bases and J dropped 0 bases, with 12 bases sitting between them. The CDR3 loop spans 16 amino acids. From germline, CDR1 is SGHKS and CDR2 YYEKEE (reference sequence). CDR3 region: CASSWSSTATNEKLFF. Written as DNA, the CDR3 is TGTGCCAGCAGCTGGAGTTCGACAGCAACTAATGAAAAACTGTTTTTT.

V usage is TRBV6-2 or TRBV6-3 and J usage is TRBJ2-3; TRBD2 aligns across 7 bases. The germline CDR1 and CDR2 sequences are MNHEY and SVGEGT. V gave up 5 bases and J gave up 3 bases; unmatched junction bases: 11. The CDR3 contains 16 residues. In DNA, the CDR3 is TGTGCCAGCAGTCCCCTGCGTGGGAGGGTGACAGATACGCAGTATTTT. This encodes CASSPLRGRVTDTQYF.

This sequence joins TRBV7-2 and TRBJ1-3; D gene unclear. Germline CDR1 is SGHTA and CDR2 is FQGNSA. V gave up 6 bases and J gave up 0 bases, with 9 bases separating them. CDR3 size: 14 residues. The CDR3 protein is CASRPYSSGNTIYF. Here the CDR3 DNA reads TGTGCCAGCAGACCATACAGCTCTGGAAACACCATATATTTT.

This clone showed up just once. The rearrangement uses TRBV20-1 and TRBJ2-1, with 8 bases fitting TRBD2. CDR1 is DFQATT, CDR2 SNEGSKA, per germline (reference sequence). There are 17 residues in the CDR3. J gave up 7 bases and V 3 bases, and 17 bases lay outside the gene matches. The DNA of the CDR3 is TGCAGTGCTAGTAGGCTAGCGGGCGTATCCCTTTCGAATGAGCAGTTCTTC. It encodes CSASRLAGVSLSNEQFF.

The gene calls are TRBV30 and TRBJ2-5, with a tentative D call TRBD1 (5 bases). Germline V gene sequence: CDR1 GTSNPN, CDR2 SVGIG (reference sequence). This CDR3 is 13 amino acids long. Trimming removed 0 bases from V and 5 bases from J, with 10 bases in between. For the CDR3, the DNA is TGTGCCTGGAGTGTACTCAGGGTCGAGACCCAGTACTTC. The encoded protein is CAWSVLRVETQYF. Variable domain in full (rest from reference TRBV30 and TRBJ2-5): SQTIHQWPATLVQPVGSPLSLECTVEGTSNPNLYWYRQAAGRGLQLLFYSVGIGQISSEVPQNLSASRPQDRQFILSSKKLLLSDSGFYLCAWSVLRVETQYFGPGTRLLVL.

In this sample, this clone turned up a few times. The V call is TRBV5-4, the J call TRBJ1-5; TRBD1 agrees at 8 bases. Losses at the gene ends were 4 bases for V and 4 bases for J; bases not matched to a gene: 7. Germline values: CDR1 SGHNT, CDR2 YYREEE (reference sequence). This CDR3 spans 15 amino acids. The CDR3 nucleotides are TGTGCCAGCAGCCCAGACAGGGGACGTAATCAGCCCCAGCATTTT. This sequence encodes CASSPDRGRNQPQHF.

The chain has TRBV19 and TRBJ2-1, with no clear D. Germline V gene sequence: CDR1 LNHDA, CDR2 SQIVND (reference sequence). The length of the CDR3 is 14 residues. Trimming shortened V by 3 bases and J by 6 bases, and 12 bases separated the two germline ends. In DNA, the CDR3 is TGTGCCAGTAGTATTGGCCCGCCCCGCAATGAGCAGTTCTTC. It yields the protein CASSIGPPRNEQFF.

This rearrangement joins TRBV28 to TRBJ1-2, with D perhaps matching TRBD1 (6 bases). CDR3 length: 16 residues. Germline assignment: CDR1 MDHEN and CDR2 SYDVKM. Trimming shortened V by 7 bases and J by 4 bases, and 22 bases separated the two germline ends. The CDR3 loop is CASTLSMVRGPYGYTF. CDR3 DNA: TGTGCCAGCACTCTTTCAATGGTCAGGGGCCCCTATGGCTACACCTTC.

The chain uses TRBV6-5 and TRBJ2-2; TRBD1 matches 8 bases. The CDR3 runs to 16 residues. Germline CDR1 MNHEY, CDR2 SVGAGI. J gave up 5 bases and V 0 bases, and 5 bases lay outside the gene matches. The CDR3 region has the DNA TGTGCCAGCAGTTACTCCTGGACAGGGCGGACCGGGGAGCTGTTTTTT. Protein product: CASSYSWTGRTGELFF.

The chain combines TRBV29-1 with TRBJ1-3; unclear D gene. CDR1 is SQVTM, CDR2 ANQGSEA, per germline. CDR3 length: 12 amino acids. Trimming took off 0 bases at V and 4 bases at J, with 4 bases between the two ends. CDR3 region: CSVEDQGNTIYF. CDR3 DNA: TGCAGCGTTGAAGATCAGGGAAACACCATATATTTT.

The chain links TRBV10-2 to TRBJ2-2; a possible D gene is TRBD2 (5 bases). The V and J ends lost 4 bases and 3 bases respectively, with 21 bases between them. The CDR3 has 18 amino acids. Germline loops: CDR1 WSHSY, CDR2 SAAADI. The CDR3 sequence: CASSAPRTPNFYTGELFF. Here the CDR3 DNA reads TGCGCCAGCAGTGCTCCCAGGACTCCTAACTTTTACACCGGGGAGCTGTTTTTT.

V gene TRBV7-2 combines with J gene TRBJ1-1; D might be TRBD1 (6 bases). CDR3 size: 14 residues. Germline V gene sequence: CDR1 SGHTA, CDR2 FQGNSA. Between the trimmed V and J ends, which lost 2 bases and 8 bases, there was a span of 15 bases. The DNA for the CDR3 is TGTGCCAGCAGCTTATGGGGGCCGACCGCGGAAGCTTTCTTT. Translation gives CASSLWGPTAEAFF.

This chain connects TRBV24-1 to TRBJ2-3; 7 bases match TRBD2. After removal of 5 bases from V and 2 bases from J, the junction contained 9 bases not matched to a gene. This CDR3 has 16 residues. Germline V gene data show CDR1 as KGHDR and CDR2 as SFDVKD. CDR3 loop: CATSGELAASTDTQYF. The CDR3, as DNA: TGTGCCACCAGTGGGGAGCTAGCGGCATCCACAGATACGCAGTATTTT.